The subject of this entry is one T cell receptor (beta chain). Generated by immunoSEQ multiplex PCR, the TCRdb table keeps only in-frame clones and is missing some. The sample consists of about 41,000 clones, less than 85% of them appearing once. With 3 bases removed from V and 7 bases from J, the gap between germline ends came to 17 bases. CDR3 size: 15 residues. Germline V gene lookup returns CDR1 SGHRS and CDR2 YFSETQ. The record originates from a study of immune evolution from preneoplasia to lung adenocarcinoma. The clonotype comes from a person between 55 and 69 years old with lung adenocarcinoma. The V gene is TRBV5-1, the J gene TRBJ2-1; possible D gene TRBD2, 6 bases. Material for sequencing was FFPE invasive lung adenocarcinoma tissue. The CDR3 DNA is TGCGCCAGCAGCTCCGAAGGATCCGCGGGAAATGAGCAGTTCTTC. Translation: CASSSEGSAGNEQFF.